Listed below are T cell receptor beta chains from one sample, sequenced in a study of T cells after posttransplantation cyclophosphamide. The data were produced by immunoSEQ multiplex PCR, yet TCRdb's version contains in-frame clones alone and is incomplete. Among roughly 14,000 clones, 87% were seen once, and the ten largest hold 3.5% to 4%. Sample: PBMCs, taken after an allogeneic stem cell transplant with a calcineurin inhibitor and methotrexate. The receptors come from a male patient aged 45-59 years who received an allogeneic stem cell transplant from an unrelated donor, was CMV-positive, and had chronic GVHD only. The T cells may partly be graft donor cells. Each CDR3 is given with its conserved first and last residue. Each record gives: clone size, J gene, V gene, D gene, CDR3 protein, CDR3 DNA. D genes are given only for firm matches. Size is stated for part of the rows, as once, few or many counts, or as a class when the clone is expanded.

clone_size: .; j_call: TRBJ2-7; v_call: TRBV13; d_call: TRBD2; cdr3_aa: CASSRGRGAYEQYF; cdr3_nt: TGTGCCAGCAGCCGGGGCCGGGGGGCCTACGAGCAGTACTTC
clone_size: .; j_call: TRBJ2-7; v_call: TRBV19; d_call: .; cdr3_aa: CASSIGQGSYEQYF; cdr3_nt: TGTGCCAGTAGTATAGGGCAGGGCTCCTACGAGCAGTACTTC
clone_size: .; j_call: TRBJ2-1; v_call: TRBV10-3; d_call: TRBD2; cdr3_aa: CAIAGTSGLNQFF; cdr3_nt: TGTGCCATAGCCGGGACTAGCGGCCTCAACCAGTTCTTC
clone_size: .; j_call: TRBJ2-3; v_call: TRBV7-3; d_call: .; cdr3_aa: CASSLGGPDTQYF; cdr3_nt: TGTGCCAGCAGCTTGGGGGGTCCAGATACGCAGTATTTT
clone_size: .; j_call: TRBJ2-1; v_call: TRBV10-2; d_call: TRBD2; cdr3_aa: CASMLAGAWNEQFF; cdr3_nt: TGCGCCAGCATGCTTGCGGGAGCGTGGAATGAGCAGTTCTTC
clone_size: .; j_call: TRBJ2-7; v_call: TRBV4-3; d_call: TRBD1; cdr3_aa: CASSQGTGTYEQYF; cdr3_nt: TGCGCCAGCAGCCAAGGGACAGGAACCTACGAGCAGTACTTC
clone_size: .; j_call: TRBJ2-1; v_call: TRBV27; d_call: .; cdr3_aa: CASSLSGPGHNEQFF; cdr3_nt: TGTGCCAGCAGTTTAAGCGGGCCAGGGCACAATGAGCAGTTCTTC
clone_size: .; j_call: TRBJ1-3; v_call: TRBV11-2; d_call: TRBD1; cdr3_aa: CASSPDRGGNTIYF; cdr3_nt: TGTGCCAGCAGCCCAGACAGGGGGGGAAACACCATATATTTT
clone_size: .; j_call: TRBJ2-3; v_call: TRBV6-1; d_call: TRBD1; cdr3_aa: CASSVTGTGGPLGNTQYF; cdr3_nt: TGTGCCAGCAGTGTTACCGGGACAGGGGGACCCTTGGGAAATACGCAGTATTTT
clone_size: .; j_call: TRBJ2-7; v_call: TRBV21-1; d_call: .; cdr3_aa: CASTTPQIHEQYF; cdr3_nt: TGTGCCAGCACCACCCCGCAGATCCACGAGCAGTACTTC
clone_size: few; j_call: TRBJ2-2; v_call: TRBV11-3; d_call: .; cdr3_aa: CASSLDTTGELFF; cdr3_nt: TGTGCCAGCAGCTTAGACACTACCGGGGAGCTGTTTTTT
clone_size: .; j_call: TRBJ2-7; v_call: TRBV7-3; d_call: TRBD2; cdr3_aa: CASSLSPSAGAHEQYF; cdr3_nt: TGTGCCAGCAGCTTAAGTCCCTCGGCGGGAGCCCACGAGCAGTACTTC
clone_size: .; j_call: TRBJ2-7; v_call: TRBV14; d_call: TRBD2; cdr3_aa: CASSQVPPLGGSPYEQYF; cdr3_nt: TGTGCCAGCAGCCAAGTTCCCCCTCTGGGCGGGAGCCCCTACGAGCAGTACTTC
clone_size: .; j_call: TRBJ2-3; v_call: TRBV5-1; d_call: .; cdr3_aa: CASSLGTGDTQYF; cdr3_nt: TGCGCCAGCAGCTTAGGTACGGGGGATACGCAGTATTTT
clone_size: .; j_call: TRBJ2-7; v_call: TRBV27; d_call: .; cdr3_aa: CASSASQNYEQYF; cdr3_nt: TGTGCCAGCAGTGCCTCCCAGAACTACGAGCAGTACTTC
clone_size: .; j_call: TRBJ1-2; v_call: TRBV2; d_call: .; cdr3_aa: CASRGEGNGYTF; cdr3_nt: TGTGCCAGCAGGGGGGAGGGGAATGGCTACACCTTC
clone_size: once; j_call: TRBJ1-6; v_call: TRBV4-1; d_call: .; cdr3_aa: CASSQEQGRSPLHF; cdr3_nt: TGCGCCAGCAGCCAAGAGCAGGGTAGATCACCCCTCCACTTT
clone_size: .; j_call: TRBJ2-3; v_call: TRBV13; d_call: .; cdr3_aa: CASSLKAASTDTQYF; cdr3_nt: TGTGCCAGCAGCTTAAAGGCGGCTAGCACAGATACGCAGTATTTT
clone_size: .; j_call: TRBJ2-1; v_call: TRBV5-5; d_call: TRBD2; cdr3_aa: CASSPGLAAAYNEQFF; cdr3_nt: TGTGCCAGCAGCCCTGGACTAGCGGCGGCCTACAATGAGCAGTTCTTC
clone_size: .; j_call: TRBJ2-7; v_call: TRBV19; d_call: TRBD1; cdr3_aa: CASRDGTGAYEQYF; cdr3_nt: TGTGCCAGTAGAGACGGGACAGGGGCCTACGAGCAGTACTTC
clone_size: .; j_call: TRBJ2-4; v_call: TRBV7-8; d_call: TRBD1; cdr3_aa: CASSSPGQGGKNIQYF; cdr3_nt: TGTGCCAGCAGCTCCCCGGGACAGGGAGGCAAAAACATTCAGTACTTC